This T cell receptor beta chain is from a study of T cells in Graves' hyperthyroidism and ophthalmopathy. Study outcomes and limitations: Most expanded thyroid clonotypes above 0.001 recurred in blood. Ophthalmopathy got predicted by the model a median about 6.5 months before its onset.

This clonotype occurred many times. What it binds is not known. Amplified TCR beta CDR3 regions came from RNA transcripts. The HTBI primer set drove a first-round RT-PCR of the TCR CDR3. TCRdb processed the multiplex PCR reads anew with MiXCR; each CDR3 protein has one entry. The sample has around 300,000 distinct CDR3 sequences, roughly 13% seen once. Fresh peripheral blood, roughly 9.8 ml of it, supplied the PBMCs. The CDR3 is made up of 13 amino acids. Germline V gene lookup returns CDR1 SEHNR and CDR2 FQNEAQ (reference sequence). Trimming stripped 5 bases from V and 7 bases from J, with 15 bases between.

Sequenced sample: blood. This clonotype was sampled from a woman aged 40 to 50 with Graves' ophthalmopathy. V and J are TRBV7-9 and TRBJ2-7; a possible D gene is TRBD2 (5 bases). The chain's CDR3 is CASSPVYSGEQYF. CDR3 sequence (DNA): TGTGCCAGCAGCCCAGTTTACTCGGGGGAGCAGTACTTC.